This T cell receptor beta chain emerged from a study of cytomegalovirus exposure and HLA in healthy donors. On this clone: Its antigen is undetermined.

The PCR ran on 60 Vbeta and 13 Jbeta primers. The method was immunoSEQ multiplex PCR; TCRdb's version includes in-frame clones alone and lacks a portion of them. The listing records approximately 60,000 clones. Findings of the study overall: A cluster of highly shared sequence variants was likely a sequencing artifact. In a later analysis, HLA-associated beta chains showed higher expansion and lower generation probabilities than comparable chains.

Sequenced sample: PBMCs. This clonotype was sampled from a man aged 30 to 39 in good health and CMV-seropositive.

The CDR3 DNA reads as TGTGCCAGCAGCCCCAGAGTGGACACCCGGATCTTGGATGAGCAGTTCTTC. Translating it yields CASSPRVDTRILDEQFF. This chain links TRBV5-8 with TRBJ2-1; TRBD1 might be the D (5 bases). Trimming stripped 4 bases from V and 8 bases from J, with 25 bases between. Germline V lookup: CDR1 SGHTS, CDR2 YDEGEE. This CDR3 contains 17 residues.